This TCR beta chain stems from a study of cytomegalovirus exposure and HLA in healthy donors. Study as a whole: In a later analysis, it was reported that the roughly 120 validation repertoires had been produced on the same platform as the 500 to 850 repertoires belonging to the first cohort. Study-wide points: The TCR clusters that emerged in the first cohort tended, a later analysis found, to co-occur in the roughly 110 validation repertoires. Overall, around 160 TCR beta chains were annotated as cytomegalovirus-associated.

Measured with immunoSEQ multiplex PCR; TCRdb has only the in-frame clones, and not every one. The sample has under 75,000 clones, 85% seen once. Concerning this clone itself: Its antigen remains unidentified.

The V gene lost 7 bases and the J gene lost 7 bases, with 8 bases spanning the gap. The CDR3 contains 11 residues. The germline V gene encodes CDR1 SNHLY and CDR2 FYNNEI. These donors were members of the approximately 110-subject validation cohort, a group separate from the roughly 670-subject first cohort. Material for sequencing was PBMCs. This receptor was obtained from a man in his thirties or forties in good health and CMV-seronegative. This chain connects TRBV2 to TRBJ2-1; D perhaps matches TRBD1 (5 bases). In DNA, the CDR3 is TGTGCCAGCACCTCAGGGAATGAGCAGTTCTTC. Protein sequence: CASTSGNEQFF.